A single sample gave rise to the 9 T cell receptor beta chains below, sequenced in a study of neoadjuvant anti-PD-1 for oral cavity cancer. Time point noted: after neoadjuvant nivolumab, at surgical resection. The method was immunoSEQ multiplex PCR; TCRdb's version includes in-frame clones alone and lacks a portion of them. This sample has approximately 23,000 clones, with 45% found just once. Sequenced material: tumor tissue, taken after nivolumab (anti-PD-1) treatment. All receptors come from a person between 40 and 79 years old with oral cavity squamous cell carcinoma.

Judged by abundance, this clone is medium-sized. The J gene is TRBJ1-1, the V gene TRBV5-4; TRBD1 aligns across 9 bases. There are 17 residues in the CDR3. Germline assignment: CDR1 SGHNT and CDR2 YYREEE (reference sequence). Losses at the gene ends were 4 bases for V and 1 base for J; bases not matched to a gene: 11. The CDR3 nucleotides read TGTGCCAGCAGCCCGGCCCCCGGGACAGGGAGGAACACTGAAGCTTTCTTT. Its protein product is CASSPAPGTGRNTEAFF. Combining the CDR3 with reference TRBV5-4 and TRBJ1-1 gives the whole variable domain ETGVTQSPTHLIKTRGQQVTLRCSSQSGHNTVSWYQQALGQGPQFIFQYYREEENGRGNFPPRFSGLQFPNYSSELNVNALELDDSALYLCASSPAPGTGRNTEAFFGQGTRLTVV.

The V and J genes are TRBV10-3 and TRBJ2-3; 13 bases agree with TRBD2. The CDR3 extends over 15 amino acids. CDR1 is ENHRY and CDR2 is SYGVKD in the germline V gene. J lost 2 bases, V lost 6 bases, and 2 bases had no gene match. The DNA for the CDR3 is TGTGCCATCAGGGGGACTAGCGGGACCACAGATACGCAGTATTTT. Its protein is CAIRGTSGTTDTQYF.

This sequence joins TRBV29-1 and TRBJ1-1, with D tentatively TRBD1 (6 bases). The V end was cut by 5 bases, the J end by 11 bases, with 21 bases between. Germline loops: CDR1 SQVTM, CDR2 ANQGSEA. The CDR3 covers 13 residues. This CDR3 reads CSVYGTSLPGAFF. Here the CDR3 DNA reads TGCAGCGTTTACGGGACATCGCTTCCTGGGGCTTTCTTT. The full variable domain, with the rest looked up from reference TRBV29-1 and TRBJ1-1, is SAVISQKPSRDICQRGTSLTIQCQVDSQVTMMFWYRQQPGQSLTLIATANQGSEATYESGFVIDKFPISRPNLTFSTLTVSNMSPEDSSIYLCSVYGTSLPGAFFGQGTRLTVV.

The chain is built from TRBV4-1 and TRBJ2-7; tentative D call: TRBD1 (5 bases). The CDR3 spans 16 residues. Germline CDR1 and CDR2: MGHRA and YSYEKL. V shed 0 bases and J shed 4 bases, with 16 bases lying between them. Written as DNA, the CDR3 is TGCGCCAGCAGCCAAGATTTTAGGGGAATCGGGTACGAGCAGTACTTC. Translated, it gives CASSQDFRGIGYEQYF.

The gene calls are TRBV7-9 and TRBJ1-4; 7 nucleotides match TRBD1. The V and J ends lost 5 bases and 13 bases, in that order; junction bases with no gene match: 7. The CDR3 is made up of 12 amino acids. The germline gives CDR1 SEHNR, CDR2 FQNEAQ (reference sequence). The CDR3: CASSPRTGGLFF. CDR3 in DNA: TGTGCCAGCAGCCCTCGGACAGGAGGACTGTTTTTT.

The genes are TRBV6-6 and TRBJ2-2; the D is unclear. The CDR3 contains 13 residues. The germline CDR1 and CDR2 sequences are MNHNY and SVGAGI (reference sequence). The V end was cut by 6 bases, the J end by 1 base, with 6 bases between. This CDR3 reads CASSNRNTGELFF. The CDR3 DNA follows: TGTGCCAGCAGCAACAGGAACACCGGGGAGCTGTTTTTT.

The V and J genes are TRBV19 and TRBJ2-3; 8 nucleotides align to TRBD2. CDR1 and CDR2 from the germline V gene are LNHDA and SQIVND (reference sequence). The CDR3 loop spans 15 amino acids. V shed 5 bases, J shed 2 bases, and the junction held 6 bases outside the gene matches. The CDR3 DNA sequence: TGTGCCAGTAGTCGGGCGGGGGGCAACACAGATACGCAGTATTTT. Encoded protein: CASSRAGGNTDTQYF.

A few counts support this clone. CDR3 loop: CASSPHYGQYF. The CDR3 DNA follows: TGTGCCAGCAGCCCTCACTATGGCCAGTACTTC. The chain couples TRBV7-8 to TRBJ2-5; D is uncertain. V was trimmed by 5 bases and J by 10 bases, leaving 11 bases between them. The CDR3 is made up of 11 amino acids. Germline V lookup: CDR1 SGHVS, CDR2 FQNEAQ.

This rearrangement joins TRBV6-1 to TRBJ2-7; 12 nucleotides line up with TRBD2. Losses at the gene ends were 5 bases for V and 5 bases for J; bases not matched to a gene: 7. The CDR3 is 15 amino acids. Germline CDR1 reads MNHNS; CDR2 reads SASEGT. CDR3 sequence reads: CASSRQTSGGDEQYF. The CDR3 DNA follows: TGTGCCAGCAGTCGACAGACTAGCGGGGGAGACGAGCAGTACTTC.